Presented here are 27 T cell receptor beta chains from one specimen sequenced in a study of T-cell reconstitution after alpha-beta-depleted transplantation in children. Unique molecular identifiers tagged the TCRbeta library. MiXCR was run by TCRdb on the PCR reads, yielding one entry per CDR3 protein. The profile shows 400,000 to 500,000 distinct CDR3 sequences, around 9.9% of them singletons. Sequencing used PBMCs from the stem cell graft donor, obtained from the stem cell graft. These receptors originate from a human donor who donated a stem cell graft to a child with acute myeloid leukemia.

This clonotype was seen many times. V is TRBV7-3 and J is TRBJ1-2; 8 positions match TRBD1. This CDR3 is 13 amino acids long. V was clipped by 2 bases and J by 8 bases; unmatched bases: 4. Germline V CDR1 and CDR2: SGHTA, FQGTGA. CDR3 loop: CASSLQGAEGYTF. The CDR3, as DNA: TGTGCCAGCAGCTTACAGGGGGCGGAAGGCTACACCTTC.

The V gene is TRBV12-3 or TRBV12-4, the J gene TRBJ2-1; a possible D gene is TRBD1 (5 bases). The length of the CDR3 is 14 residues. Trimming cost V 5 bases and J 6 bases, with 14 bases left between them. The CDR3 region has the DNA TGTGCCAGCAGTCCCCGGACACGCTTCAATGAGCAGTTCTTC. Translated: CASSPRTRFNEQFF.

This clonotype has just a few counts. The rearrangement joins TRBV7-9 to TRBJ2-1; D might be TRBD1 (6 bases). Germline V gene data show CDR1 as SEHNR and CDR2 as FQNEAQ (reference sequence). There are 16 residues in the CDR3. Trimming shortened V by 2 bases and J by 4 bases, and 15 bases separated the two germline ends. The CDR3 reads CASSLSAGTIYNEQFF. DNA of the CDR3: TGTGCCAGCAGCTTATCAGCCGGGACAATATACAATGAGCAGTTCTTC. Full variable domain (missing parts from reference TRBV7-9 and TRBJ2-1): DTGVSQNPRHKITKRGQNVTFRCDPISEHNRLYWYRQTLGQGPEFLTYFQNEAQLEKSRLLSDRFSAERPKGSFSTLEIQRTEQGDSAMYLCASSLSAGTIYNEQFFGPGTRLTVL.

This chain uses TRBV6-2 or TRBV6-3 with TRBJ2-1; 10 positions match TRBD2. The J segment lost 5 bases and the V segment lost 5 bases, leaving 6 bases of the junction unmatched. This CDR3 region has 15 residues. Germline assignment: CDR1 MNHEY and CDR2 SVGEGT. The CDR3, as DNA: TGTGCCAGCAGTCCACTAGCGGGGCAAAACAATGAGCAGTTCTTC. The encoded protein is CASSPLAGQNNEQFF.

The chain uses TRBV5-1 and TRBJ2-1, with TRBD1 matching 7 bases. Per the germline V gene, CDR1 is SGHRS and CDR2 is YFSETQ. The CDR3 runs to 17 residues. Unmatched junction bases numbered 11, after V lost 0 bases and J lost 5 bases. The CDR3 region is CASSLGNLDRPDNEQFF. CDR3 DNA: TGCGCCAGCAGCTTGGGGAATCTGGACAGGCCCGACAATGAGCAGTTCTTC.

V gene TRBV3-1 combines with J gene TRBJ2-3, with 9 bases identical to TRBD1. CDR3 length equals 16 residues. Germline V lookup: CDR1 LGHDT, CDR2 YNNKEL (reference sequence). Trimming cost V 2 bases and J 3 bases; bases outside gene matches: 6. CDR3 in amino acids: CASSQTGTGRTDTQYF. The CDR3, as DNA: TGTGCCAGCAGCCAAACTGGGACAGGGCGTACAGATACGCAGTATTTT.

This clonotype was seen only a few times. The chain couples TRBV11-3 to TRBJ1-1, with D possibly TRBD1 on 6 matching bases. Trimming took 0 bases from V and 4 from J, leaving 24 bases between them. The CDR3 spans 19 residues. Germline V gene sequence: CDR1 SGHNT, CDR2 YENEEA. The CDR3 sequence: CASSLELNRRGGGVTEAFF. The CDR3, as DNA: TGTGCCAGCAGCTTAGAGCTGAACAGGAGGGGGGGAGGAGTCACTGAAGCTTTCTTT.

This chain links TRBV2 with TRBJ1-5, with 7 nucleotides matching TRBD1. The CDR3 is 15 residues long. Trimming cost V 0 bases and J 7 bases; bases outside gene matches: 6. Germline V gene sequence: CDR1 SNHLY, CDR2 FYNNEI. CDR3 loop: CASSEAEGAGQPQHF. CDR3 sequence (DNA): TGTGCCAGCAGTGAAGCGGAGGGGGCAGGACAGCCCCAGCATTTT.

The chain employs TRBV20-1 and TRBJ2-2; D not certain. CDR3 length equals 13 residues. V shed 0 bases and J shed 4 bases, with 6 bases lying between them. CDR1 is DFQATT, CDR2 SNEGSKA, per germline (reference sequence). The CDR3 DNA is TGCAGTGCTAGAGAGGCCGTCACCGGGGAGCTGTTTTTT. It encodes CSAREAVTGELFF.

V usage is TRBV6-5 and J usage is TRBJ2-1; D assignment may be TRBD1 or TRBD2 (5 bases each). The CDR3 length is 16 residues. The V gene lost 0 bases and the J gene lost 1 base, with 10 bases spanning the gap. Germline V gives CDR1 MNHEY, CDR2 SVGAGI. CDR3 in DNA: TGTGCCAGCAGTTACTCCTTGGGGGAGTCCTACAATGAGCAGTTCTTC. Residues: CASSYSLGESYNEQFF.

This clonotype was observed many times. V and J are TRBV5-6 and TRBJ2-1, with 10 bases identical to TRBD1. The CDR3 is 15 residues long. In germline, CDR1 is SGHDT, CDR2 YYEEEE. J was trimmed by 6 bases and V by 0 bases; bases with no gene match: 3. The CDR3 loop is CASSLVTGGRNEQFF. The DNA of the CDR3 is TGTGCCAGCAGCTTGGTGACAGGGGGCCGCAATGAGCAGTTCTTC.

The chain recombines TRBV7-2 with TRBJ2-3; D is tentatively TRBD1 or TRBD2 (5 bases each). The CDR3 extends over 16 amino acids. Trimming cost V 5 bases and J 0 bases, with 15 bases left between them. Germline values: CDR1 SGHTA, CDR2 FQGNSA. The CDR3 loop is CASSPLGRDSTDTQYF. The CDR3 DNA reads TGTGCCAGCAGCCCCTTGGGCCGGGACAGCACAGATACGCAGTATTTT.

The J gene is TRBJ2-7, the V gene TRBV7-3; no reliable D call. This CDR3 is built from 13 residues. Germline V gives CDR1 SGHTA, CDR2 FQGTGA. V dropped 1 base and J dropped 0 bases, with 4 bases sitting between them. The CDR3 region has the DNA TGTGCCAGCAGCTTAAAGGGCTCCTACGAGCAGTACTTC. It codes for CASSLKGSYEQYF.

This clonotype occurred many times. The rearrangement links TRBV9 to TRBJ2-1; D unclear. Germline V gene lookup returns CDR1 SGDLS and CDR2 YYNGEE. This CDR3 comprises 15 residues. CDR3 in amino acids: CDLSRPYLSYNEQFF. CDR3 bases: TGTGATCTTTCCCGGCCGTACCTCTCCTACAATGAGCAGTTCTTC.

In this sample, this clonotype turned up a few times. The rearrangement uses TRBV18 and TRBJ2-1, with no clear D. V was cut by 2 bases and J by 8 bases, with 10 bases left in between. The CDR3 consists of 13 residues. The germline gives CDR1 KGHSH, CDR2 LQKENI. The CDR3 reads CASSPREAHEQFF. In nucleotides, the CDR3 is TGTGCCAGCTCACCAAGGGAAGCGCATGAGCAGTTCTTC.

In this sample, this clonotype turned up a few times. This chain uses TRBV30 with TRBJ2-7; D gene uncertain. V was shortened by 2 bases and J by 2 bases, with 10 bases between the two germline ends. CDR3 size: 13 residues. Germline CDR1 and CDR2: GTSNPN and SVGIG (reference sequence). CDR3 sequence: CAWSFQGPYEQYF. CDR3 DNA sequence: TGTGCCTGGAGTTTCCAAGGCCCCTACGAGCAGTACTTC.

This chain uses TRBV20-1 with TRBJ1-1, with D possibly TRBD1 on 6 matching bases. Trimming took off 3 bases at V and 1 base at J, with 9 bases between the two ends. Germline V gene data show CDR1 as DFQATT and CDR2 as SNEGSKA (reference sequence). The CDR3 extends over 13 amino acids. CDR3 nucleotide sequence: TGCAGTGCTAGTCGGGGGGCGAACACTGAAGCTTTCTTT. This gives the protein CSASRGANTEAFF.

The chain recombines TRBV5-1 with TRBJ2-2, with a tentative D call TRBD2 (5 bases). Germline lookup yields CDR1 SGHRS and CDR2 YFSETQ. Trimming shortened V by 2 bases and J by 7 bases, and 15 bases separated the two germline ends. The CDR3 extends over 15 amino acids. The CDR3 DNA reads TGCGCCAGCAGCTTTTCCCCACTCGGAGGCGGGGAGCTGTTTTTT. Protein: CASSFSPLGGGELFF.

In DNA, the CDR3 is TGTGCCATCAGTGAGTCCGGGGGGAACACTGAAGCTTTCTTT. It codes for CAISESGGNTEAFF. The chain couples TRBV10-3 to TRBJ1-1, with D perhaps matching TRBD1 (5 bases). This CDR3 contains 14 residues. In germline, CDR1 is ENHRY, CDR2 SYGVKD. V was pared by 0 bases and J by 1 base, with 6 bases between.

V gene TRBV10-3 combines with J gene TRBJ2-1; 12 nucleotides line up with TRBD2. The CDR3 consists of 17 residues. Germline V gives CDR1 ENHRY, CDR2 SYGVKD. With 3 bases clipped from V and 8 bases from J, the junction kept 11 bases outside the gene matches. The CDR3: CAISDARPGTSGYEQFF. The CDR3, as DNA: TGTGCCATCAGTGATGCGAGACCCGGGACTAGCGGGTATGAGCAGTTCTTC.

This clonotype was picked up many times. The chain carries TRBV29-1 and TRBJ1-1, with TRBD1 matching over 8 bases. The CDR3 runs to 12 residues. After removal of 6 bases from V and 3 bases from J, the junction contained 3 bases not matched to a gene. Germline V gives CDR1 SQVTM, CDR2 ANQGSEA. The CDR3, as DNA: TGCAGCGTCGGACAGGGCTACACTGAAGCTTTCTTT. Protein product: CSVGQGYTEAFF.

V usage is TRBV12-3 or TRBV12-4 and J usage is TRBJ1-1; no clear D gene. Trimming pared 0 bases from V and 3 bases from J, leaving 5 bases between. This CDR3 is 13 amino acids long. DNA of the CDR3: TGTGCCAGCAGTTTAGCGCACGACACTGAAGCTTTCTTT. Its translation is CASSLAHDTEAFF.

This clonotype was seen ten or more times. This rearrangement joins TRBV6-4 to TRBJ1-2; 7 bases agree with TRBD1. The length of the CDR3 is 19 residues. The J segment lost 4 bases and the V segment lost 5 bases, leaving 22 bases of the junction unmatched. Germline CDR1 is MRHNA and CDR2 is SNTAGT. The DNA for the CDR3 is TGTGCCAGCAGTCCCCTCCTGACAGGGCTCAGCATGATTACCTATGGCTACACCTTC. It encodes CASSPLLTGLSMITYGYTF.

This clonotype was seen at least ten times. The CDR3 nucleotides read TGTGCCAGCAGTTTCGGGGGCATCACTGAAGCTTTCTTT. Amino acid sequence: CASSFGGITEAFF. The chain employs TRBV27 and TRBJ1-1; the D gene is possibly TRBD1 (6 bases). Deletions cut 3 bases from V and 4 bases from J, with 9 bases between. The CDR3 spans 13 residues. Germline loops: CDR1 MNHEY, CDR2 SMNVEV (reference sequence).

V usage is TRBV5-8 and J usage is TRBJ1-6, with D perhaps matching TRBD1 (5 bases). With 0 bases removed from V and 9 bases from J, the gap between germline ends came to 7 bases. CDR3 length: 13 residues. Germline assignment: CDR1 SGHTS and CDR2 YDEGEE. CDR3 loop: CASSLEQGSPLHF. As DNA, the CDR3 is TGTGCCAGCAGCTTGGAGCAGGGTTCACCCCTCCACTTT.

This clonotype appeared many times. V is TRBV5-4 and J is TRBJ1-1; weak D call: TRBD1 (5 bases). The CDR3 loop spans 15 amino acids. Looked up from germline, CDR1 is SGHNT and CDR2 is YYREEE (reference sequence). Trimming cost V 0 bases and J 2 bases, with 11 bases left between them. The CDR3 sequence: CASSLELGRNTEAFF. DNA for the CDR3: TGTGCCAGCAGCTTGGAACTGGGACGCAACACTGAAGCTTTCTTT.

This chain links TRBV4-3 with TRBJ2-6; D is unclear. Germline V gene data show CDR1 as LGHNA and CDR2 as YSLEER. Trimming left V 0 bases short and J 4 bases short, with 16 bases between. The CDR3 length is 18 residues. The CDR3 reads CASSQDSASRSGANVLTF. As DNA, the CDR3 is TGCGCCAGCAGCCAAGACTCGGCTTCGCGCTCGGGGGCCAACGTCCTGACTTTC.